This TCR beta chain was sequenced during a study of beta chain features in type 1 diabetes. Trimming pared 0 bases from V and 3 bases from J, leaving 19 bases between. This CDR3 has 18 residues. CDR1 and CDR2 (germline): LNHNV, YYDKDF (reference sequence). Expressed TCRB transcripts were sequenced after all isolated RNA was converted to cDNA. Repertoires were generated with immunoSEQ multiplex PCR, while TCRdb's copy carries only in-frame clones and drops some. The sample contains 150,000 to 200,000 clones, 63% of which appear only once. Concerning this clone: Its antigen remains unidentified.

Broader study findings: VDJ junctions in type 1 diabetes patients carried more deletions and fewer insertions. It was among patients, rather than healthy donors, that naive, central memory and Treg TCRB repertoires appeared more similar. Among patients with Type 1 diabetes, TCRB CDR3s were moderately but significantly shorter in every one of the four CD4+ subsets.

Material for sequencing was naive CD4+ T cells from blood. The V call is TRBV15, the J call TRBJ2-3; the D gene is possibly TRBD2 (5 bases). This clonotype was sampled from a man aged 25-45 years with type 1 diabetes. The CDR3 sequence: CATSRDSATNGVTDTQYF. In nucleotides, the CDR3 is TGTGCCACCAGCAGAGATTCCGCCACCAACGGGGTTACAGATACGCAGTATTTT.